The 17 T cell receptor beta chains below were found in one sample sequenced in a study of blood T cell repertoires in COVID-19. Here immunoSEQ multiplex PCR was the method, and the copy in TCRdb shows in-frame clones only, minus some. The profile shows fewer than 450,000 clones, around 86% of them singletons. The sample comprised peripheral blood. The receptors here all came from a woman between 45 and 65 years old with COVID-19, enrolled during active disease.

The CDR3 reads CASSATSGVGKFF. The CDR3 DNA is TGTGCCAGCAGCGCGACTAGCGGGGTTGGAAAGTTCTTC. The V gene is TRBV9, the J gene TRBJ2-1; 11 bases are a match to TRBD2. V lost 3 bases, J lost 14 bases, and 7 bases stayed unmatched. The CDR3 is 13 residues long. CDR1 SGDLS and CDR2 YYNGEE come from the germline V gene.

This rearrangement joins TRBV5-6 to TRBJ2-7, with D uncertain. Deletions cut 0 bases from V and 0 bases from J, with 4 bases between. Germline-derived CDR1 and CDR2 are SGHDT and YYEEEE. This CDR3 is 13 amino acids long. The CDR3 region has the DNA TGTGCCAGCAGCTTGGTATCCTCCTACGAGCAGTACTTC. Translation: CASSLVSSYEQYF.

V is TRBV24-1 and J is TRBJ2-2; D gene unclear. This CDR3 has 13 residues. Germline loops: CDR1 KGHDR, CDR2 SFDVKD. This CDR3 reads CVTAAPNTGELFF. The CDR3 region has the DNA TGTGTCACTGCGGCACCAAACACCGGGGAGCTGTTTTTT.

The genes are TRBV5-1 and TRBJ1-1, with D perhaps TRBD1 (5 bases). Trimming took off 0 bases at V and 4 bases at J, with 16 bases between the two ends. Germline CDR1 SGHRS, CDR2 YFSETQ. This CDR3 has 16 residues. CDR3 region: CASSLEPTVPFTEAFF. CDR3 DNA: TGCGCCAGCAGCTTGGAGCCGACAGTACCTTTCACTGAAGCTTTCTTT.

CDR3 amino acids: CASSQPSTLLSNEKLFF. In DNA, the CDR3 is TGTGCCAGCAGCCAACCTTCCACGCTATTGTCTAATGAAAAACTGTTTTTT. The genes are TRBV14 and TRBJ1-4; D is undetermined. The germline gives CDR1 SGHDN, CDR2 FVKESK. This CDR3 comprises 17 residues. V lost 2 bases and J 3 bases, leaving 16 bases between the germline ends.

This chain uses TRBV18 with TRBJ2-2; TRBD2 aligns across 8 bases. The CDR3 covers 15 residues. Germline CDR1 is KGHSH and CDR2 is LQKENI. The V gene end was trimmed by 0 bases and the J gene end by 6 bases; junction bases not matched to a gene: 3. Here the CDR3 DNA reads TGTGCCAGCTCACCACCGGGACTAGTGTCCGGGGAGCTGTTTTTT. Translated: CASSPPGLVSGELFF.

The rearrangement uses TRBV5-1 and TRBJ1-2; D possibly corresponds to TRBD1 (6 bases). V lost 1 base, J lost 6 bases, and 13 bases lay in between. The CDR3 runs to 14 residues. Germline V gives CDR1 SGHRS, CDR2 YFSETQ. In DNA, the CDR3 is TGCGCCAGCAGCTTGTTTGGACAGTATGATGGCTACACCTTC. Encoded protein: CASSLFGQYDGYTF.

This clone is a singleton in its sample. The J gene is TRBJ2-2, the V gene TRBV9; 7 nucleotides agree with TRBD2. Per germline, CDR1 SGDLS and CDR2 YYNGEE. The CDR3 has 16 amino acids. V shed 4 bases, J shed 5 bases, and the junction held 11 bases outside the gene matches. CDR3 in amino acids: CASSPPPSGFTGELFF. The CDR3 coding sequence is TGTGCCAGCAGCCCACCCCCTAGCGGCTTTACCGGGGAGCTGTTTTTT.

V and J are TRBV5-6 and TRBJ1-3; no definite D call. CDR1 and CDR2 (germline): SGHDT, YYEEEE. Trimming stripped 1 base from V and 3 bases from J, with 11 bases between. This CDR3 contains 15 residues. CDR3 region: CASSLQVQLGNTIYF. Here the CDR3 DNA reads TGTGCCAGCAGCTTGCAAGTACAGCTTGGAAACACCATATATTTT.

The chain recombines TRBV18 with TRBJ2-1, with 7 bases fitting TRBD1. The germline CDR1 and CDR2 sequences are KGHSH and LQKENI. CDR3 length: 14 amino acids. V was clipped by 3 bases and J by 6 bases; unmatched bases: 5. CDR3 protein: CASSPPDRRNEQFF. CDR3 in DNA: TGTGCCAGCTCACCCCCGGACAGGCGCAATGAGCAGTTCTTC.

The chain links TRBV20-1 to TRBJ2-1; tentatively, D is TRBD2 (5 bases). The ends were cut back, 3 bases at V and 6 bases at J, with 18 bases in the middle. There are 15 residues in the CDR3. The germline gives CDR1 DFQATT, CDR2 SNEGSKA (reference sequence). The CDR3 sequence: CSASHVRGVSNEQFF. CDR3 nucleotide sequence: TGCAGTGCTAGTCACGTTCGGGGTGTAAGCAATGAGCAGTTCTTC.

This clone has a single count. The chain employs TRBV19 and TRBJ2-7; 7 nucleotides agree with TRBD1. Trimming at V came to 7 bases and at J to 2 bases, leaving 8 bases not matched to a gene. The CDR3 runs to 14 residues. CDR1 is LNHDA, CDR2 SQIVND, per germline (reference sequence). CDR3 sequence: CASTSDRPPYEQYF. CDR3 nucleotide sequence: TGTGCCAGTACCTCGGACAGGCCCCCCTACGAGCAGTACTTC.

The J gene is TRBJ2-3, the V gene TRBV10-3, with 9 bases fitting TRBD1. The germline CDR1 and CDR2 sequences are ENHRY and SYGVKD. The CDR3 is made up of 15 amino acids. Trimming took 4 bases from V and 3 from J; bases not matched to a gene: 5. This CDR3 reads CAISGTGDATDTQYF. The DNA of the CDR3 is TGTGCCATCAGTGGGACAGGGGATGCTACAGATACGCAGTATTTT.

The J gene is TRBJ1-1, the V gene TRBV10-2, with D possibly TRBD1 on 5 matching bases. The germline V gene encodes CDR1 WSHSY and CDR2 SAAADI. This CDR3 comprises 12 residues. V was pared by 10 bases and J by 5 bases, with 14 bases between. The CDR3 here is CATREFGTEAFF. The CDR3 DNA is TGCGCCACCAGGGAGTTCGGGACTGAAGCTTTCTTT.

This clone turned up a few times. This chain uses TRBV11-2 with TRBJ2-7, with 8 nucleotides matching TRBD2. This CDR3 is built from 15 residues. In germline, CDR1 is SGHAT, CDR2 FQNNGV. The junction had 11 bases not matched to a gene; V was cut back by 6 bases and J by 4 bases. CDR3 protein: CASRPPGLAVYEQYF. The CDR3 nucleotides read TGTGCCAGCAGACCGCCAGGACTAGCAGTATACGAGCAGTACTTC.

This chain links TRBV29-1 with TRBJ2-7, with D perhaps matching TRBD1 (5 bases). The germline gives CDR1 SQVTM, CDR2 ANQGSEA. V was trimmed by 6 bases and J by 3 bases, leaving 15 bases between them. The CDR3 length is 13 residues. Here the CDR3 reads CSVLDRGYYEQYF. The DNA of the CDR3 is TGCAGCGTCTTAGACAGAGGATACTACGAGCAGTACTTC.

The rearrangement links TRBV13 to TRBJ2-7; perhaps TRBD1 as D (6 bases). This CDR3 is built from 15 residues. In germline, CDR1 is PRHDT, CDR2 FYEKMQ (reference sequence). V gave up 3 bases and J gave up 4 bases, with 16 bases separating them. CDR3 protein: CASSLSGALRYEQYF. The CDR3 coding sequence is TGTGCCAGCAGCTTGTCAGGGGCTTTGAGGTACGAGCAGTACTTC.